The 21 T cell receptor beta chains in this list originate from one sample, sequenced in a study of blood T cell repertoires in COVID-19. This table comes from immunoSEQ multiplex PCR, and its TCRdb copy is limited to in-frame clones, with some not included. This sample has about 190,000 clones, with nearly 90% found just once. Sequencing was carried out using peripheral blood. Receptor source: a man aged 50 or older with acute or convalescent COVID-19.

V gene TRBV29-1 combines with J gene TRBJ2-2; D gene uncertain. In germline, CDR1 is SQVTM, CDR2 ANQGSEA. CDR3 size: 14 residues. V was pared by 4 bases and J by 0 bases, with 9 bases between. DNA of the CDR3: TGCAGCGTTGGCAGAATAACGAACACCGGGGAGCTGTTTTTT. It codes for CSVGRITNTGELFF.

This chain joins TRBV7-2 and TRBJ2-1; TRBD2 aligns across 12 bases. CDR3 length: 17 amino acids. Per the germline V gene, CDR1 is SGHTA and CDR2 is FQGNSA. V gave up 2 bases and J gave up 7 bases; unmatched junction bases: 9. DNA for the CDR3: TGTGCCAGCAGCTTAATTAGTCTAGCGGGGGGGCTAAATGAGCAGTTCTTC. Protein sequence: CASSLISLAGGLNEQFF.

The chain couples TRBV2 to TRBJ2-2; 7 bases align to TRBD2. Germline trimming cut 8 bases from V and 5 bases from J; bases unmatched to any gene: 11. The CDR3 extends over 15 amino acids. CDR1 is SNHLY, CDR2 FYNNEI, per germline. The CDR3 coding sequence is TGTGCCAGCCTTGAAGGGCAGGGAGGGACCGGGGAGCTGTTTTTT. Its protein product is CASLEGQGGTGELFF.

The CDR3 sequence: CASSATGKGTGELFF. CDR3 sequence (DNA): TGTGCCAGCAGCGCAACAGGGAAAGGCACCGGGGAGCTGTTTTTT. V and J are TRBV7-8 and TRBJ2-2, with D possibly matching TRBD1 (6 bases). The CDR3 length is 15 residues. The V end was cut by 5 bases, the J end by 4 bases, with 14 bases between. Germline values: CDR1 SGHVS, CDR2 FQNEAQ.

The gene calls are TRBV28 and TRBJ1-5; the D gene is possibly TRBD1 (6 bases). Germline V gene data show CDR1 as MDHEN and CDR2 as SYDVKM. V lost 4 bases, J lost 5 bases, and 15 bases lay in between. The CDR3 covers 15 residues. In DNA, the CDR3 is TGTGCCAGCAGTTCGCAGGGGAGAGGGGATCAGCCCCAGCATTTT. Amino acids: CASSSQGRGDQPQHF. Supplemented by reference TRBV28 and TRBJ1-5, the full variable domain reads DVKVTQSSRYLVKRTGEKVFLECVQDMDHENMFWYRQDPGLGLRLIYFSYDVKMKEKGDIPEGYSVSREKKERFSLILESASTNQTSMYLCASSSQGRGDQPQHFGDGTRLSIL.

The rearrangement uses TRBV5-1 and TRBJ2-2, with 7 bases fitting TRBD2. The CDR3 covers 18 residues. Germline CDR1 reads SGHRS; CDR2 reads YFSETQ. The junction had 12 bases not matched to a gene; V was cut back by 0 bases and J by 4 bases. The CDR3: CASSLAEVAGGPTGELFF. Written as DNA, the CDR3 is TGCGCCAGCAGCTTGGCCGAGGTAGCGGGCGGCCCCACCGGGGAGCTGTTTTTT.

The sample holds one count of this clone. V usage is TRBV5-6 and J usage is TRBJ1-4; 8 nucleotides line up with TRBD1. The CDR3 length is 16 residues. Looked up from germline, CDR1 is SGHDT and CDR2 is YYEEEE. V lost 4 bases, J lost 6 bases, and 11 bases stayed unmatched. The CDR3 DNA reads as TGTGCCAGCAGCCCGATATCCGACAGGGGCGATGAAAAACTGTTTTTT. Amino acid sequence: CASSPISDRGDEKLFF.

The chain links TRBV6-5 to TRBJ1-5; 10 bases are a match to TRBD1. The ends lost 5 bases at V and 11 bases at J; junction bases unmatched: 3. The CDR3 contains 12 residues. Germline V gene lookup returns CDR1 MNHEY and CDR2 SVGAGI. CDR3 nucleotides: TGTGCCAGCAGTCGACAGGGGGCGTCCCAGCATTTT. Protein sequence: CASSRQGASQHF.

V is TRBV5-1 and J is TRBJ2-2; TRBD2 might be the D (6 bases). Germline loops: CDR1 SGHRS, CDR2 YFSETQ. Trimming cost V 1 base and J 2 bases, with 9 bases left between them. The CDR3 is made up of 15 amino acids. The CDR3 region has the DNA TGCGCCAGCAGCTTGACGACTAGAAACACCGGGGAGCTGTTTTTT. As protein: CASSLTTRNTGELFF. Drawing the rest from reference TRBV5-1 and TRBJ2-2, the complete variable domain is KAGVTQTPRYLIKTRGQQVTLSCSPISGHRSVSWYQQTPGQGLQFLFEYFSETQRNKGNFPGRFSGRQFSNSRSEMNVSTLELGDSALYLCASSLTTRNTGELFFGEGSRLTVL.

This clone has a single count. The rearrangement uses TRBV19 and TRBJ2-5; 12 bases match TRBD2. Germline trimming cut 5 bases from V and 5 bases from J; bases unmatched to any gene: 12. Germline V lookup: CDR1 LNHDA, CDR2 SQIVND (reference sequence). CDR3 size: 17 residues. The CDR3: CASSPPWPSGGEETQYF. The CDR3 nucleotides read TGTGCCAGTAGTCCCCCGTGGCCTAGCGGGGGGGAGGAGACCCAGTACTTC.

The chain links TRBV29-1 to TRBJ2-1, with TRBD1 matching 9 bases. The V segment lost 4 bases and the J segment 6 bases; nucleotides outside the gene matches: 4. This CDR3 is built from 13 residues. The germline gives CDR1 SQVTM, CDR2 ANQGSEA. CDR3 amino acids: CSVGDRVFNEQFF. CDR3 DNA sequence: TGCAGCGTTGGGGACAGGGTCTTCAATGAGCAGTTCTTC.

V gene TRBV15 combines with J gene TRBJ2-2; weak D call: TRBD2 (5 bases). CDR1 is LNHNV and CDR2 is YYDKDF in the germline V gene (reference sequence). V gave up 7 bases and J gave up 6 bases, with 18 bases separating them. The CDR3 is 15 amino acids. Here the CDR3 reads CATKEAGVSAGELFF. CDR3 in DNA: TGTGCCACCAAGGAAGCCGGGGTCTCGGCCGGGGAGCTGTTTTTT.

The rearrangement joins TRBV4-1 to TRBJ2-2; 9 bases are a match to TRBD2. Germline V lookup: CDR1 MGHRA, CDR2 YSYEKL. The CDR3 is made up of 17 amino acids. J lost 4 bases, V lost 0 bases, and 6 bases had no gene match. The CDR3 loop reads CASSQDPAGGGTGELFF. As DNA, the CDR3 is TGCGCCAGCAGCCAAGATCCGGCGGGAGGGGGCACCGGGGAGCTGTTTTTT.

This chain links TRBV6-5 with TRBJ2-1; 10 bases match TRBD2. This CDR3 has 14 amino acids. The trim removed 5 bases at V and 3 bases at J, leaving 1 base unmatched. Germline assignment: CDR1 MNHEY and CDR2 SVGAGI. CDR3 protein: CASSRTSGYNEQFF. In DNA, the CDR3 is TGTGCCAGCAGTAGGACTAGCGGCTACAATGAGCAGTTCTTC.

The chain combines TRBV19 with TRBJ1-4, with TRBD1 identical over 7 bases. CDR1 and CDR2 from the germline V gene are LNHDA and SQIVND (reference sequence). Trimming removed 4 bases from V and 7 bases from J; junction bases left unmatched: 3. The CDR3 contains 13 residues. CDR3 loop: CASSTTGIEKLFF. Here the CDR3 DNA reads TGTGCCAGTAGTACGACAGGGATTGAAAAACTGTTTTTT.

This rearrangement joins TRBV19 to TRBJ2-1; the D gene is possibly TRBD1 (6 bases). Germline V gives CDR1 LNHDA, CDR2 SQIVND (reference sequence). CDR3 length: 16 amino acids. V dropped 6 bases and J dropped 0 bases, with 15 bases sitting between them. The CDR3 bases are TGTGCCAGTAGAACTAGGACAGATAGCTCCTACAATGAGCAGTTCTTC. Protein product: CASRTRTDSSYNEQFF.

The J gene is TRBJ2-7, the V gene TRBV4-1, with 7 bases matching TRBD1. With V trimmed by 0 bases and J by 3 bases, 2 bases remained unmatched. There are 14 residues in the CDR3. Germline V gives CDR1 MGHRA, CDR2 YSYEKL. The CDR3 sequence is CASSQETGHYEQYV. As DNA, the CDR3 is TGCGCCAGCAGCCAAGAGACAGGGCACTACGAGCAGTACGTC.

This CDR3 is CASSYRGTGNSNEQYV. CDR3 nucleotides: TGTGCCAGCAGCTATCGGGGGACAGGGAATTCCAACGAGCAGTACGTC. The J gene is TRBJ2-7, the V gene TRBV11-3; 9 positions agree with TRBD1. The CDR3 has 16 residues. The germline V gene encodes CDR1 SGHNT and CDR2 YENEEA. Trimming took 4 bases from V and 5 from J; bases not matched to a gene: 12.

The chain is built from TRBV7-2 and TRBJ1-1; weak D call: TRBD1 (6 bases). Trimming stripped 3 bases from V and 5 bases from J, with 13 bases between. In germline, CDR1 is SGHTA, CDR2 FQGNSA. This CDR3 spans 14 amino acids. The CDR3 here is CASSFAGRGTEAFF. The DNA of the CDR3 is TGTGCCAGCAGCTTCGCCGGAAGGGGGACTGAAGCTTTCTTT.

The chain uses TRBV20-1 and TRBJ1-4; tentative D call: TRBD1 (6 bases). The V gene lost 3 bases and the J gene lost 0 bases, with 8 bases spanning the gap. In germline, CDR1 is DFQATT, CDR2 SNEGSKA (reference sequence). This CDR3 has 14 residues. The CDR3 DNA reads as TGCAGTGCTAGTCGGACAGCAACTAATGAAAAACTGTTTTTT. Encoded protein: CSASRTATNEKLFF.

With respect to this clone: Relative to the germline gene, one junction end is altered; a read error may explain this. The chain is built from TRBV9 and TRBJ2-7, with TRBD2 as a possible D gene (6 bases). CDR1 and CDR2 (germline): SGDLS, YYNGEE. The CDR3 extends over 9 amino acids. The CDR3 nucleotides read TGTGCCAGCAGCGTAGGGCGGGATTTC. Translating it yields CASSVGRDF.